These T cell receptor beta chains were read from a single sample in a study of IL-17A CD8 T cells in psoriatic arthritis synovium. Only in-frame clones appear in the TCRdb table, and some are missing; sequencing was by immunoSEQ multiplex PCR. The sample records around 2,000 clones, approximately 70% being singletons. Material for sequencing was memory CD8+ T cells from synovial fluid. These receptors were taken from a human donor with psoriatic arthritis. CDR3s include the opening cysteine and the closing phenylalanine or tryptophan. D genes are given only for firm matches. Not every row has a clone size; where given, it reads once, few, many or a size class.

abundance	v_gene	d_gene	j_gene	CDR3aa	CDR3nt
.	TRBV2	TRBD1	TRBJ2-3	CASSEAYRGRTDTQYF	TGTGCCAGCAGTGAAGCCTACAGGGGGAGGACAGATACGCAGTATTTT
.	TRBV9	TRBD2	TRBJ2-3	CASSNPGLAGEGTDTQYF	TGTGCCAGCAGCAACCCGGGACTAGCGGGAGAGGGCACAGATACGCAGTATTTT
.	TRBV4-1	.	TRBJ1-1	CASSHPKSGNTEAFF	TGCGCCAGCAGCCATCCCAAGAGTGGGAACACTGAAGCTTTCTTT
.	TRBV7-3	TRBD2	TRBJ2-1	CASARLAGGSSEQFF	TGTGCCAGCGCGCGGCTAGCGGGGGGTAGTAGTGAGCAGTTCTTC
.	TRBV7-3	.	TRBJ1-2	CASSLVNWGGYTF	TGTGCCAGCAGCTTAGTAAACTGGGGAGGCTACACCTTC
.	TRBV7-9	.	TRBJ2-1	CASRSTGTYYNEQFF	TGTGCCAGCAGGTCGACAGGAACCTACTACAATGAGCAGTTCTTC
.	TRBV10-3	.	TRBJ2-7	CAISGDDSYEQYF	TGTGCCATCAGCGGGGACGACTCCTACGAGCAGTACTTC
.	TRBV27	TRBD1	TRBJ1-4	CASSLTGTSTNEKLFF	TGTGCCAGCAGTTTGACAGGGACCTCAACTAATGAAAAACTGTTTTTT
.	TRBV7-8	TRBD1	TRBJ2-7	CASSLGQGPSYEQYF	TGTGCCAGCAGCTTGGGACAGGGGCCTTCCTACGAGCAGTACTTC
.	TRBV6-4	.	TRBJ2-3	CASSDSAGEADTQYF	TGTGCCAGCAGTGACTCGGCAGGGGAGGCGGATACGCAGTATTTT
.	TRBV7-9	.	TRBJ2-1	CASSPRGASYNEQFF	TGTGCCAGCAGCCCGAGGGGGGCCTCCTACAATGAGCAGTTCTTC
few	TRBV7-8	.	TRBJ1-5	CASSRVQGPSQPQHF	TGTGCCAGCAGCCGGGTACAGGGTCCCAGTCAGCCCCAGCATTTT
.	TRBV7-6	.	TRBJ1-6	CASSLAQTGGFAPLHF	TGTGCCAGCAGCTTAGCGCAGACCGGGGGCTTCGCACCCCTCCACTTT
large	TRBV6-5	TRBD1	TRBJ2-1	CASSPGTGLANEQFF	TGTGCCAGCAGTCCCGGGACAGGGTTAGCAAATGAGCAGTTCTTC
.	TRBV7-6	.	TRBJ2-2	CASSPRLGNTGELFF	TGTGCCAGCAGCCCGCGACTGGGGAACACCGGGGAGCTGTTTTTT
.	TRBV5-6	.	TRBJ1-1	CASSLSAIKRAFF	TGTGCCAGCAGCTTGTCGGCCATAAAGCGAGCTTTCTTT
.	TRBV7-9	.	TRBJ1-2	CASSSTALYGYTF	TGTGCCAGCAGCTCGACAGCGCTCTATGGCTACACCTTC
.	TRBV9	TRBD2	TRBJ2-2	CASSVTGLAGGSGLFF	TGTGCCAGCAGCGTAACGGGACTAGCGGGGGGCAGCGGGCTGTTTTTT
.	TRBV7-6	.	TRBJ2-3	CASSPLGTDTQYF	TGTGCCAGCAGCCCCCTCGGCACAGATACGCAGTATTTT
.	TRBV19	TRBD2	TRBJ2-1	CASSSSGMGYNEQFF	TGTGCCAGTAGTAGTAGCGGGATGGGCTACAATGAGCAGTTCTTC
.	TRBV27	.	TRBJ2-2	CASSFWQGTGELFF	TGTGCCAGCAGTTTTTGGCAGGGCACCGGGGAGCTGTTTTTT
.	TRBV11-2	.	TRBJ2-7	CASSLAGEVYEQYF	TGTGCCAGCAGCTTAGCGGGAGAAGTGTACGAGCAGTACTTC
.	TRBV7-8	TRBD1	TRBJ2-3	CASTRNRGPSDTQYF	TGTGCCAGCACCCGTAACAGGGGGCCGTCAGATACGCAGTATTTT
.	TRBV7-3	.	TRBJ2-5	CASSLSGGTETQYF	TGTGCCAGCAGCTTGTCAGGGGGGACAGAGACCCAGTACTTC
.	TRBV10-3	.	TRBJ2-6	CAISEVSGSAGANVLTF	TGTGCCATCAGTGAGGTGTCAGGGTCGGCTGGGGCCAACGTCCTGACTTTC
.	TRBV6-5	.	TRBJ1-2	CASSERDNYGYTF	TGTGCCAGCAGTGAACGGGACAACTATGGCTACACCTTC
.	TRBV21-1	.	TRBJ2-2	CASSTRPRQAGDTGELFF	TGTGCCAGCAGCACCCGACCCCGCCAGGCCGGGGACACCGGGGAGCTGTTTTTT
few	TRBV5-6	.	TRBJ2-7	CASSLGFVGGEQYF	TGTGCCAGCAGCTTGGGGTTCGTCGGCGGAGAGCAGTACTTC
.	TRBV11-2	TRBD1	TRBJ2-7	CASSSPRGMTSYEQYF	TGTGCCAGCAGCTCACCCAGGGGGATGACCTCCTACGAGCAGTACTTC
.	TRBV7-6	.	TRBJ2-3	CASSYSGTFTDTQYF	TGTGCCAGCAGCTACTCCGGGACTTTCACAGATACGCAGTATTTT
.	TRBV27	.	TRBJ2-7	CASRSGAPLNEQYF	TGTGCCAGCAGGTCGGGGGCCCCACTAAACGAGCAGTACTTC
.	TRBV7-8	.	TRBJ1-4	CASSPNQKLFF	TGTGCCAGCAGCCCAAATCAAAAACTGTTTTTT
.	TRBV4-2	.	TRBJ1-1	CASSQEVGSGTEAFF	TGTGCCAGCAGCCAAGAGGTAGGGTCAGGAACTGAAGCTTTCTTT
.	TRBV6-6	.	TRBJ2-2	CASSYSRAANTGELFF	TGTGCCAGCAGTTACTCTAGGGCAGCGAACACCGGGGAGCTGTTTTTT
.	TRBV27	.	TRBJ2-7	CASSLYQGGYEQYF	TGTGCCAGCAGTTTATATCAGGGTGGTTACGAGCAGTACTTC
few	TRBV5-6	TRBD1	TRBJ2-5	CASSLGTGSRETQYF	TGTGCCAGCAGCTTGGGGACAGGGAGTAGGGAGACCCAGTACTTC
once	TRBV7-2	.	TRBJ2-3	CASSPRDRRTDTQYF	TGTGCCAGCAGCCCAAGGGATAGGCGCACAGATACGCAGTATTTT
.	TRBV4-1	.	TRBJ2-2	CASSQGWVPGELFF	TGCGCCAGCAGCCAAGGTTGGGTTCCCGGGGAGCTGTTTTTT